The 30 T cell receptor beta chains below were found in one sample sequenced in a study of cytomegalovirus exposure and HLA in healthy donors. The study ran its PCR with 60 Vbeta and 13 Jbeta primers. Produced via immunoSEQ multiplex PCR; TCRdb's table is partial and in-frame only. The data hold about 160,000 clones, with roughly four fifths observed a single time. Input material: PBMCs. The receptor set was obtained from a woman between 18 and 29 years old in good health and CMV-seronegative.

V and J are TRBV10-3 and TRBJ2-1; a weak D match, TRBD2 (5 bases). The germline gives CDR1 ENHRY, CDR2 SYGVKD. Trimming removed 6 bases from V and 0 bases from J, with 18 bases in between. The CDR3 extends over 17 amino acids. As DNA, the CDR3 is TGTGCCATCAGCGACTCCCCGGACTCGAGCTCCTACAATGAGCAGTTCTTC. Protein: CAISDSPDSSSYNEQFF.

The CDR3 region is CASSLANRGNEQFF. In DNA form, the CDR3 reads TGTGCCAGCAGCTTGGCCAATCGGGGCAATGAGCAGTTCTTC. This chain links TRBV11-3 with TRBJ2-1, with D maybe TRBD2 (5 bases). The CDR3 sequence is 14 residues long. Germline lookup yields CDR1 SGHNT and CDR2 YENEEA. Trimming cost V 3 bases and J 6 bases, with 12 bases left between them.

The genes are TRBV6-1 and TRBJ1-2; D is unresolved. Germline assignment: CDR1 MNHNS and CDR2 SASEGT. With 2 bases removed from V and 1 base from J, the gap between germline ends came to 14 bases. This CDR3 comprises 16 residues. The CDR3 spells CASSETFEGRNYGYTF. The CDR3 DNA reads as TGTGCCAGCAGTGAAACATTCGAGGGCCGTAACTATGGCTACACCTTC.

The chain employs TRBV27 and TRBJ2-5; TRBD1 is a possible D gene (5 bases). Germline V gene data show CDR1 as MNHEY and CDR2 as SMNVEV (reference sequence). This CDR3 has 13 residues. V was clipped by 3 bases and J by 1 base, with 6 bases between them. The CDR3 region has the DNA TGTGCCAGCAGTTTTGACAGCCAAGAGACCCAGTACTTC. Protein sequence: CASSFDSQETQYF.

This clone has a single count. The CDR3 DNA follows: TGTGCCAGCAGCGACGGACAGGGGGGGAACAATGAGCAGTTCTTC. Amino acid sequence: CASSDGQGGNNEQFF. The rearrangement uses TRBV6-1 and TRBJ2-1; 10 bases fit TRBD1. V lost 6 bases, J lost 5 bases, and 7 bases stayed unmatched. The CDR3 is 15 amino acids. In germline, CDR1 is MNHNS, CDR2 SASEGT.

This chain uses TRBV6-1 with TRBJ1-1, with unresolved D. The V end lost 6 bases, the J end lost 1 base, and 6 bases lay between the germline ends. The germline V gene has CDR1 MNHNS and CDR2 SASEGT. The CDR3 totals 12 residues. CDR3 bases: TGTGCCAGCAGACACAGGAACACTGAAGCTTTCTTT. It specifies CASRHRNTEAFF.

The rearrangement links TRBV7-9 to TRBJ1-6, with D perhaps matching TRBD1 (5 bases). V dropped 1 base and J dropped 10 bases, with 14 bases sitting between them. CDR1 SEHNR and CDR2 FQNEAQ come from the germline V gene (reference sequence). The CDR3 runs to 15 residues. This CDR3 is CASSLDRAGPSPLHF. The CDR3 DNA follows: TGTGCCAGCAGCTTAGATCGTGCAGGGCCCTCACCCCTCCACTTT.

The chain links TRBV5-4 to TRBJ1-1; 10 bases are a match to TRBD1. Trimming removed 0 bases from V and 0 bases from J; junction bases left unmatched: 8. Germline lookup yields CDR1 SGHNT and CDR2 YYREEE (reference sequence). This CDR3 spans 18 amino acids. CDR3 in amino acids: CASSLVGWGTGVNTEAFF. The CDR3 bases are TGTGCCAGCAGCTTGGTGGGTTGGGGGACAGGGGTGAACACTGAAGCTTTCTTT.

V gene TRBV9 combines with J gene TRBJ2-3; TRBD2 matches at 10 bases. Trimming cost V 4 bases and J 5 bases; bases outside gene matches: 10. Looked up from germline, CDR1 is SGDLS and CDR2 is YYNGEE. The CDR3 loop spans 16 amino acids. The DNA for the CDR3 is TGTGCCAGCAGCATCGAAGCGGGGGGGCTGGGAGATACGCAGTATTTT. It is translated as CASSIEAGGLGDTQYF.

This clone was recorded a few times. This sequence joins TRBV5-1 and TRBJ2-3; D is unclear. V was clipped by 1 base and J by 2 bases, with 8 bases between them. The CDR3 totals 14 residues. Germline values: CDR1 SGHRS, CDR2 YFSETQ. This CDR3 reads CASSLNSFTDTQYF. DNA of the CDR3: TGCGCCAGCAGCTTGAACAGCTTCACAGATACGCAGTATTTT.

This chain connects TRBV30 to TRBJ2-1, with 8 bases that match TRBD1. Germline CDR1 is GTSNPN and CDR2 is SVGIG (reference sequence). This CDR3 has 15 amino acids. The trim removed 1 base at V and 12 bases at J, leaving 14 bases unmatched. CDR3 sequence reads: CAWSGGTGGRVVQFF. The CDR3 coding sequence is TGTGCCTGGAGTGGGGGGACAGGCGGTCGGGTGGTGCAGTTCTTC. Full variable domain (outside the CDR3, taken from reference TRBV30 and TRBJ2-1): SQTIHQWPATLVQPVGSPLSLECTVEGTSNPNLYWYRQAAGRGLQLLFYSVGIGQISSEVPQNLSASRPQDRQFILSSKKLLLSDSGFYLCAWSGGTGGRVVQFFGPGTRLTVL.

V and J are TRBV5-8 and TRBJ2-7, with TRBD2 matching 8 bases. The CDR3 length is 15 residues. Losses at the gene ends were 2 bases for V and 3 bases for J; bases not matched to a gene: 7. Germline V lookup: CDR1 SGHTS, CDR2 YDEGEE. The CDR3 DNA reads as TGTGCCAGCAGCTTTATTACTAGCGGAATCTACGAGCAGTACTTC. Protein product: CASSFITSGIYEQYF.

This clone has more than one count but fewer than ten. V gene TRBV13 combines with J gene TRBJ1-2; the match to TRBD1 covers 7 bases. Germline V gives CDR1 PRHDT, CDR2 FYEKMQ (reference sequence). V lost 3 bases, J lost 0 bases, and 4 bases stayed unmatched. This CDR3 has 15 residues. CDR3 region: CASSFGTAANYGYTF. The CDR3 DNA is TGTGCCAGCAGCTTCGGGACAGCTGCTAACTATGGCTACACCTTC. Using reference TRBV13 and TRBJ1-2 for the parts outside the CDR3, the full variable domain is AAGVIQSPRHLIKEKRETATLKCYPIPRHDTVYWYQQGPGQDPQFLISFYEKMQSDKGSIPDRFSAQQFSDYHSELNMSSLELGDSALYFCASSFGTAANYGYTFGSGTRLTVV.

V is TRBV7-8 and J is TRBJ1-6; the match to TRBD1 covers 9 bases. The germline CDR1 and CDR2 sequences are SGHVS and FQNEAQ. V dropped 1 base and J dropped 6; count of bases not matched to a gene: 19. This CDR3 has 21 amino acids. The CDR3 nucleotides read TGTGCCAGCAGCTTAGATTTTTTGGCTGGGACAGGGTTATTGAGTAATTCACCCCTCCACTTT. As protein: CASSLDFLAGTGLLSNSPLHF.

V and J are TRBV15 and TRBJ1-5; D call uncertain. Germline V gene lookup returns CDR1 LNHNV and CDR2 YYDKDF (reference sequence). The V and J ends lost 1 base and 5 bases respectively, with 9 bases between them. The CDR3 has 14 residues. The CDR3 DNA reads TGTGCCACCAGCAGAGGACAAGAGCATCAGCCCCAGCATTTT. This sequence encodes CATSRGQEHQPQHF. Supplemented by reference TRBV15 and TRBJ1-5, the full variable domain reads DAMVIQNPRYQVTQFGKPVTLSCSQTLNHNVMYWYQQKSSQAPKLLFHYYDKDFNNEADTPDNFQSRRPNTSFCFLDIRSPGLGDTAMYLCATSRGQEHQPQHFGDGTRLSIL.

The table lists this clone with a few counts. The chain uses TRBV7-2 and TRBJ2-7; TRBD2 agrees at 9 bases. Germline CDR1 reads SGHTA; CDR2 reads FQGNSA. The CDR3 length is 15 residues. V gave up 1 base and J gave up 1 base; unmatched junction bases: 2. The CDR3, as DNA: TGTGCCAGCAGCTTAGGGCTAGCGGGATCCTACGAGCAGTACTTC. It translates to CASSLGLAGSYEQYF.

This clone has more than one count but fewer than ten. This chain uses TRBV6-1 with TRBJ1-1; D is ambiguous. Trimming took 4 bases from V and 11 from J, leaving 14 bases between them. Germline V gives CDR1 MNHNS, CDR2 SASEGT. There are 12 residues in the CDR3. The chain's CDR3 is CASSAHIPEAFF. CDR3 DNA sequence: TGTGCCAGCAGTGCACACATTCCGGAGGCTTTCTTT.

This clone has just a few counts. This chain joins TRBV6-5 and TRBJ2-7; no definite D call. Trimming pared 6 bases from V and 3 bases from J, leaving 18 bases between. CDR3 size: 15 residues. Germline V gene sequence: CDR1 MNHEY, CDR2 SVGAGI. CDR3 region: CASSNAVISIYEQYF. The CDR3 DNA reads as TGTGCCAGCAGCAATGCCGTCATTTCTATCTACGAGCAGTACTTC.

This clone has a handful of counts. The chain uses TRBV6-1 and TRBJ1-6; 10 bases are a match to TRBD1. There are 16 residues in the CDR3. V lost 4 bases to trimming and J lost 4 bases; unmatched junction nucleotides: 4. The germline V gene has CDR1 MNHNS and CDR2 SASEGT. In DNA, the CDR3 is TGTGCCAGCAGTGTCCCGGGACAGGGGTATAATTCACCCCTCCACTTT. It translates to CASSVPGQGYNSPLHF.

The chain joins TRBV19 to TRBJ1-5, with D possibly TRBD1 on 6 matching bases. This CDR3 comprises 15 residues. Germline-derived CDR1 and CDR2 are LNHDA and SQIVND (reference sequence). The germline V and J ends were trimmed by 3 bases and 0 bases, with 9 bases remaining between them. The CDR3 region has the DNA TGTGCCAGTAGTATGGGGGACATTAGCAATCAGCCCCAGCATTTT. It specifies CASSMGDISNQPQHF.

This sequence joins TRBV19 and TRBJ1-5; perhaps TRBD1 as D (6 bases). Trimming shortened V by 6 bases and J by 9 bases, and 24 bases separated the two germline ends. The CDR3 runs to 16 residues. Germline V gives CDR1 LNHDA, CDR2 SQIVND (reference sequence). The CDR3 loop reads CASRDLLQGGDWPQHF. The CDR3 bases are TGTGCCAGTAGGGATCTACTACAGGGTGGGGATTGGCCCCAGCATTTT.

V usage is TRBV12-5 and J usage is TRBJ1-5; 9 nucleotides match TRBD1. The CDR3 spans 16 residues. V lost 5 bases, J lost 1 base, and 6 bases stayed unmatched. Germline values: CDR1 LGHNT, CDR2 FRNRAP. This chain's CDR3 is CASGRQQGASNQPQHF. In DNA form, the CDR3 reads TGTGCTAGTGGTCGTCAACAGGGGGCGAGCAATCAGCCCCAGCATTTT.

The V and J genes are TRBV2 and TRBJ2-7; possibly TRBD1 for D (5 bases). Per the germline V gene, CDR1 is SNHLY and CDR2 is FYNNEI. This CDR3 has 14 amino acids. V was trimmed by 2 bases and J by 3 bases, leaving 11 bases between them. The CDR3 DNA reads TGTGCCAGCAGTGAACAGGGCGTCCTCTACGAGCAGTACTTC. Translation gives CASSEQGVLYEQYF.

This clone was seen a handful of times. V gene TRBV19 combines with J gene TRBJ2-1; 10 bases align to TRBD2. V lost 4 bases, J lost 0 bases, and 9 bases stayed unmatched. The germline gives CDR1 LNHDA, CDR2 SQIVND (reference sequence). There are 18 residues in the CDR3. The DNA for the CDR3 is TGTGCCAGTAGTAAGATAGCGGGAGGTCAAAGCTCCTACAATGAGCAGTTCTTC. This encodes CASSKIAGGQSSYNEQFF.

The CDR3 reads CASSELGANQPQHF. CDR3 DNA sequence: TGTGCCAGCAGTGAATTAGGGGCCAATCAGCCCCAGCATTTT. The J gene is TRBJ1-5, the V gene TRBV6-1, with D perhaps TRBD1 (5 bases). V was clipped by 2 bases and J by 3 bases, with 8 bases between them. The CDR3 is 14 amino acids. Germline V gene data show CDR1 as MNHNS and CDR2 as SASEGT.

CDR3 sequence: CASSSRGERGGGEQYF. CDR3 nucleotide sequence: TGTGCCAGCAGCTCCCGGGGGGAGCGGGGCGGTGGCGAGCAGTACTTC. The chain has TRBV7-9 and TRBJ2-7, with 7 bases aligning to TRBD2. Looked up from germline, CDR1 is SEHNR and CDR2 is FQNEAQ (reference sequence). The CDR3 runs to 16 residues. The J segment lost 6 bases and the V segment lost 4 bases, leaving 15 bases of the junction unmatched.

The chain uses TRBV5-1 and TRBJ2-1; 16 nucleotides agree with TRBD2. Germline V gene lookup returns CDR1 SGHRS and CDR2 YFSETQ. The V gene end was trimmed by 1 base and the J gene end by 2 bases; junction bases not matched to a gene: 15. CDR3 length: 22 amino acids. The CDR3 DNA sequence: TGCGCCAGCAGCTTGCCCCTCAGCGGGACTAGCGGGAGGGCAGGAACCTACAATGAGCAGTTCTTC. Amino acids: CASSLPLSGTSGRAGTYNEQFF.

The J gene is TRBJ1-2, the V gene TRBV30, with D possibly being TRBD1 (6 bases). Trimming cost V 5 bases and J 0 bases, with 10 bases left between them. The germline V gene encodes CDR1 GTSNPN and CDR2 SVGIG (reference sequence). The CDR3 is 13 amino acids. In DNA form, the CDR3 reads TGTGCCTGGGGACGGACAGCTAACTATGGCTACACCTTC. It codes for CAWGRTANYGYTF.

This sequence joins TRBV7-9 and TRBJ1-1; 9 positions agree with TRBD1. This CDR3 has 15 residues. Trimming at V came to 3 bases and at J to 1 base, leaving 3 bases not matched to a gene. Germline CDR1 is SEHNR and CDR2 is FQNEAQ (reference sequence). CDR3 DNA: TGTGCCAGCAGCTTCACAGGGGGCTGGAACACTGAAGCTTTCTTT. Translating gives CASSFTGGWNTEAFF.

The V gene is TRBV27, the J gene TRBJ2-7; 8 nucleotides line up with TRBD2. The germline V gene encodes CDR1 MNHEY and CDR2 SMNVEV (reference sequence). The length of the CDR3 is 15 residues. Trimming cost V 7 bases and J 7 bases; bases outside gene matches: 15. The CDR3 reads CASTPLPSGFGEQYF. In nucleotides, the CDR3 is TGTGCCAGCACCCCTCTCCCTAGCGGGTTTGGTGAGCAGTACTTC.